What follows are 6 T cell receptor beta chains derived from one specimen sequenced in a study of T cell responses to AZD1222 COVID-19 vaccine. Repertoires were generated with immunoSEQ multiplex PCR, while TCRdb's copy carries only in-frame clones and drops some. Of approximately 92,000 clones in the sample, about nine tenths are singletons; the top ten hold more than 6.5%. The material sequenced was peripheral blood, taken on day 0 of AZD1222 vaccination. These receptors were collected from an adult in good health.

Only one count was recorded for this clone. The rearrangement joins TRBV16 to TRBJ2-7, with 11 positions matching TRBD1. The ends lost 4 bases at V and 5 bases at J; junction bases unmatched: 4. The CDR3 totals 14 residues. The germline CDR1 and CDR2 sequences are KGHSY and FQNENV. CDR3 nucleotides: TGTGCCAGCAGCCGGACAGGGGGCATCGACGAGCAGTACTTC. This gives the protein CASSRTGGIDEQYF.

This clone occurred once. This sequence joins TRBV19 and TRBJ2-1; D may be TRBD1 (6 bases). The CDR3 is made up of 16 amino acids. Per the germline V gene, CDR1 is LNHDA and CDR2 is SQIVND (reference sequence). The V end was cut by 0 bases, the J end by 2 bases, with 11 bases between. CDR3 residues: CASSIEAGATYNEQFF. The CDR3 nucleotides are TGTGCCAGTAGTATAGAGGCAGGGGCCACCTACAATGAGCAGTTCTTC.

The CDR3 region is CASSDSGTGEAFF. Written as DNA, the CDR3 is TGTGCCAGCAGCGACTCCGGGACAGGTGAAGCTTTCTTT. The rearrangement uses TRBV11-3 and TRBJ1-1; TRBD1 matches at 8 bases. V lost 5 bases to trimming and J lost 7 bases; unmatched junction nucleotides: 6. Germline CDR1 and CDR2: SGHNT and YENEEA. CDR3 length equals 13 residues. The whole variable domain, filled in from reference TRBV11-3 and TRBJ1-1, reads EAGVVQSPRYKIIEKKQPVAFWCNPISGHNTLYWYLQNLGQGPELLIRYENEEAVDDSQLPKDRFSAERLKGVDSTLKIQPAELGDSAVYLCASSDSGTGEAFFGQGTRLTVV.

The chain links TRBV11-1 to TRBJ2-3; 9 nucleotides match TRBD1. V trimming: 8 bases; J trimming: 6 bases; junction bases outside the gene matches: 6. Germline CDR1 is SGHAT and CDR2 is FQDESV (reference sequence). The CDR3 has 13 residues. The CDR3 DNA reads TGTGCCAGCCTCGGACAGGGGTCCGATACGCAGTATTTT. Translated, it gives CASLGQGSDTQYF. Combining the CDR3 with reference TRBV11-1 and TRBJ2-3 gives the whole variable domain EAEVAQSPRYKITEKSQAVAFWCDPISGHATLYWYRQILGQGPELLVQFQDESVVDDSQLPKDRFSAERLKGVDSTLKIQPAELGDSAMYLCASLGQGSDTQYFGPGTRLTVL.

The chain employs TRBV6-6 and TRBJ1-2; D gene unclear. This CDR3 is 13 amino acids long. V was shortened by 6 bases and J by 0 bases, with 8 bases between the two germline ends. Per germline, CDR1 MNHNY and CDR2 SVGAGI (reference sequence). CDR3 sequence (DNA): TGTGCCAGCAGGGCGGGAGCTAACTATGGCTACACCTTC. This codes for CASRAGANYGYTF.

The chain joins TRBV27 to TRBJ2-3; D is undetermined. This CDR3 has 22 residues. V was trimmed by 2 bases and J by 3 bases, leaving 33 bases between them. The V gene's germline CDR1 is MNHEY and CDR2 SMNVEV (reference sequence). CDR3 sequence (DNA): TGTGCCAGCAGTTTAAAGCTGACGGGTCCGAGATCGGCCGATGTGGGGACAGATACGCAGTATTTT. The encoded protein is CASSLKLTGPRSADVGTDTQYF.